A selection of T cell receptor beta chains follows, all from one sample in a study of PD-1 blockade in classical Hodgkin lymphoma. The data were produced by immunoSEQ multiplex PCR, yet TCRdb's version contains in-frame clones alone and is incomplete. The sample yields roughly 15,000 clones, about 81% seen once. This specimen was peripheral blood mononuclear cells (PBMCs), taken at baseline. The receptors here all came from a human donor with classical Hodgkin lymphoma. The CDR3 runs from the conserved cysteine through the conserved F or W. D genes are given only for firm matches. Where a row states a size, it is once, few, many or the class of an expanded clone; other rows omit it.

>-|TRBJ1-1|-|TRBV28|16
CASLEIGGPMNTEAFF
TGTGCCAGCCTAGAGATTGGGGGGCCGATGAACACTGAAGCTTTCTTT
>once|TRBJ1-4|TRBD1|TRBV4-2|16
CASSQGQGETNEKLFF
TGTGCCAGCAGCCAGGGGCAGGGGGAAACTAATGAAAAACTGTTTTTT
>-|TRBJ2-1|-|TRBV7-2|12
CASSLRTNEQFF
TGTGCCAGCAGCCTGAGAACTAATGAGCAGTTCTTC
>-|TRBJ2-2|-|TRBV6-5|13
CASSYPGLGELFF
TGTGCCAGCAGTTACCCGGGACTCGGGGAGCTGTTTTTT
>-|TRBJ2-6|-|TRBV10-1|16
CASSESLSAGANVLTF
TGCGCCAGCAGTGAGTCCTTGTCCGCTGGGGCCAACGTCCTGACTTTC
>-|TRBJ2-3|-|TRBV9|11
CAFGGPDTQYF
TGTGCCTTCGGGGGGCCCGATACGCAGTATTTT
>-|TRBJ2-3|-|TRBV7-2|17
CASSLVGGMGVTDTQYF
TGTGCCAGCAGCTTGGTAGGGGGTATGGGTGTAACAGATACGCAGTATTTT
>-|TRBJ1-1|-|TRBV7-2|16
CASSLVVTTVNTEAFF
TGTGCCAGCAGCTTAGTTGTCACAACCGTGAACACTGAAGCTTTCTTT
>once|TRBJ2-7|TRBD1|TRBV11-1|17
CASSTDRAPLMGYEQYF
TGTGCCAGCAGCACCGACAGGGCGCCCCTTATGGGCTACGAGCAGTACTTC
>-|TRBJ2-5|-|TRBV27|13
CASSRDLQETQYF
TGTGCCAGCAGCCGGGACTTACAAGAGACCCAGTACTTC